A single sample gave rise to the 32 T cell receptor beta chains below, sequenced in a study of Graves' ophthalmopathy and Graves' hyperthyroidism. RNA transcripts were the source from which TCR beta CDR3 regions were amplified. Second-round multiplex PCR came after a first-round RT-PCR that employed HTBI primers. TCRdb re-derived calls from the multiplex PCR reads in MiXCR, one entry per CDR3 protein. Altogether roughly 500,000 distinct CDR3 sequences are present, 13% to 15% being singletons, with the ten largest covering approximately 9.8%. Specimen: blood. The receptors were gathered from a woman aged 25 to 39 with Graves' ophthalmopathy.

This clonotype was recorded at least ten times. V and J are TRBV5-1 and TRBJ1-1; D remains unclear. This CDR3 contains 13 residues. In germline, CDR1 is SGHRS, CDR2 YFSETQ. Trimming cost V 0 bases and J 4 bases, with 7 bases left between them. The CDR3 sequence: CASSLDDATEAFF. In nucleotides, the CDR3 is TGCGCCAGCAGCTTGGACGACGCCACTGAAGCTTTCTTT.

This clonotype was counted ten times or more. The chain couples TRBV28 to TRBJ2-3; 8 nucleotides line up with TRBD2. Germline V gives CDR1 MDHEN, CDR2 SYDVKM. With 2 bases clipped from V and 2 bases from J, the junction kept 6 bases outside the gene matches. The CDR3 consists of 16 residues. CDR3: CASSLRAGGNTDTQYF. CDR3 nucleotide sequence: TGTGCCAGCAGTTTAAGGGCGGGGGGCAACACAGATACGCAGTATTTT.

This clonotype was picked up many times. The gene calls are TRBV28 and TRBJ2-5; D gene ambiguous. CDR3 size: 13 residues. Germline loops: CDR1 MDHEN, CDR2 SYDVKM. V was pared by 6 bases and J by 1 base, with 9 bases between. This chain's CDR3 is CASRSPFQETQYF. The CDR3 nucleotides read TGTGCCAGCAGGTCCCCCTTCCAAGAGACCCAGTACTTC.

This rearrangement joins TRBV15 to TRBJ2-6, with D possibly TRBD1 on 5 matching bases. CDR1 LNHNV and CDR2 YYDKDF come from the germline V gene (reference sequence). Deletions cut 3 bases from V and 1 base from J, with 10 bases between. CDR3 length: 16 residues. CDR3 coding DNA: TGTGCCACCAGCAGGGAGCCAGGGTCTGGGGCCAACGTCCTGACTTTC. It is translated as CATSREPGSGANVLTF.

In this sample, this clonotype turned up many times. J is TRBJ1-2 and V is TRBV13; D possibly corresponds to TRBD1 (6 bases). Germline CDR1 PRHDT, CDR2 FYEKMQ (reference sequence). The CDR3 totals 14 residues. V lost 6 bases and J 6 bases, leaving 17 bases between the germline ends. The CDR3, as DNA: TGTGCCAGCAGTCCAATGGCGGGGGCCCATGGCTACACCTTC. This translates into CASSPMAGAHGYTF.

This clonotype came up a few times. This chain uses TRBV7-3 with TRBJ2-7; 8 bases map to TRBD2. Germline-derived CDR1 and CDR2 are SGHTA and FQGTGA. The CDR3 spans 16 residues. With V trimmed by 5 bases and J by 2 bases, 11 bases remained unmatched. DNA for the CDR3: TGTGCCAGCAGCCTAGGAGGGACTAGTTTTCCCTACGAGCAGTACTTC. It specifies CASSLGGTSFPYEQYF.

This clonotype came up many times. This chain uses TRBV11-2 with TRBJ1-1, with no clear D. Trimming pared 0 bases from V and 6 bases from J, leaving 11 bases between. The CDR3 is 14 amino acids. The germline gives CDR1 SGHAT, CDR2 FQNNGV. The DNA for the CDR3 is TGTGCCAGCAGCTTAGACGGCGGAGAGGCTGAAGCTTTCTTT. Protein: CASSLDGGEAEAFF.

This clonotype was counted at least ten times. The CDR3 DNA is TGTGCCAGCAGTTTTAGGGGTTTGGTTCAGGGCTACACCTTC. Translating gives CASSFRGLVQGYTF. The rearrangement joins TRBV12-3 or TRBV12-4 to TRBJ1-2; tentative D call: TRBD1 (5 bases). CDR3 length: 14 residues. Between the trimmed V and J ends, which lost 3 bases and 8 bases, there was a span of 16 bases.

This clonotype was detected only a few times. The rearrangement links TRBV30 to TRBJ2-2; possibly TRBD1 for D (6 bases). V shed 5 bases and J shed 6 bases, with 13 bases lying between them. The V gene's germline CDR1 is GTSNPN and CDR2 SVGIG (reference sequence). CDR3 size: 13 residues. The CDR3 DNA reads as TGTGCCTGGGCCCTTCAGGGGTCCGGGGAGCTGTTTTTT. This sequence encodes CAWALQGSGELFF.

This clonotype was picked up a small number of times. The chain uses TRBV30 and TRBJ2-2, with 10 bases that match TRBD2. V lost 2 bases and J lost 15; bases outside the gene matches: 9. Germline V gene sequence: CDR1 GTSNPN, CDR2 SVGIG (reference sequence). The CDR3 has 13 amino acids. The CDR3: CAWSSGLAVSLFF. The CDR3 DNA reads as TGTGCCTGGAGTTCCGGACTAGCGGTCTCTTTGTTTTTT.

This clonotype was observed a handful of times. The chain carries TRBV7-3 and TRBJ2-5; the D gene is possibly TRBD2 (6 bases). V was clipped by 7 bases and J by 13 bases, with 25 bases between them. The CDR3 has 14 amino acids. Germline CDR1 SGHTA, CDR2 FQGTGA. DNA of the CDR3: TGTGCCAGCATTCTACCTGGCCCGAGCGGGCCTACGTACTTC. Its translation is CASILPGPSGPTYF.

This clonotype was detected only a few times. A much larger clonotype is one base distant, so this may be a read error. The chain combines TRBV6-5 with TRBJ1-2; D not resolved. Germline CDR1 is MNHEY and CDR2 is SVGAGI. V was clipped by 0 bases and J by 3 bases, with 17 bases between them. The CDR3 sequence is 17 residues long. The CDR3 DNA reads TGTGCCAGCAGTTACTCGACGGTCCAAGTGGGCGACTATGGCTACACCTTC. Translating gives CASSYSTVQVGDYGYTF.

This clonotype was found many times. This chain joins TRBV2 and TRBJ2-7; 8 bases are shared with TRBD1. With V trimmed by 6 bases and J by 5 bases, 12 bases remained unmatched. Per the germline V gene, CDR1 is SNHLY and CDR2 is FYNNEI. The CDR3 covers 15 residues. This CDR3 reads CASRARGRGLNEQYF. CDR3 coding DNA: TGTGCCAGCAGAGCCAGGGGCAGGGGGCTCAACGAGCAGTACTTC. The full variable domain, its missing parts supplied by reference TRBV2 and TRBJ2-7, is EPEVTQTPSHQVTQMGQEVILRCVPISNHLYFYWYRQILGQKVEFLVSFYNNEISEKSEIFDDQFSVERPDGSNFTLKIRSTKLEDSAMYFCASRARGRGLNEQYFGPGTRLTVT.

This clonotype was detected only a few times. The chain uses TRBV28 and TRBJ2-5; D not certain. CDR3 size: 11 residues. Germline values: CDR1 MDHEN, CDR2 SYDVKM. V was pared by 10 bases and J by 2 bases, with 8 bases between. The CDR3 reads CAIQIQETQYF. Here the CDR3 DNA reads TGTGCCATTCAGATTCAAGAGACCCAGTACTTC.

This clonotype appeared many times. The CDR3 loop is CASSPTDRGYGYTF. The CDR3 DNA is TGTGCCAGCAGTCCCACCGACAGGGGCTATGGCTACACCTTC. The chain carries TRBV6-5 and TRBJ1-2, with 8 nucleotides matching TRBD1. Germline V gene sequence: CDR1 MNHEY, CDR2 SVGAGI. This CDR3 is built from 14 residues. The V segment lost 5 bases and the J segment 4 bases; nucleotides outside the gene matches: 6.

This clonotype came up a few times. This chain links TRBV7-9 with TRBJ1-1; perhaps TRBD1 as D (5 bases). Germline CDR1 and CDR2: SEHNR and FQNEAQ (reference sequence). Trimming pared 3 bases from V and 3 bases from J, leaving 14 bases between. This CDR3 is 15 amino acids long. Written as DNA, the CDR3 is TGTGCCAGCAGCTTGGGTGGATTGGGGGACACTGAAGCTTTCTTT. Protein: CASSLGGLGDTEAFF.

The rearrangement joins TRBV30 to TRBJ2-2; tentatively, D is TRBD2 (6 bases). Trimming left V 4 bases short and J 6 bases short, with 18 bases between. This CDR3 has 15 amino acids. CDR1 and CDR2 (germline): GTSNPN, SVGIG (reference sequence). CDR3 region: CAWKPGLTLAGELFF. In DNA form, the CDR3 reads TGTGCCTGGAAGCCGGGACTCACGTTGGCCGGGGAGCTGTTTTTT.

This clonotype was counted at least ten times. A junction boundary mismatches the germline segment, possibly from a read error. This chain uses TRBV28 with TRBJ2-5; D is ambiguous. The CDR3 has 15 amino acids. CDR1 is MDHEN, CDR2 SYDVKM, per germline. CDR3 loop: CTSSFNGRSQETQYF. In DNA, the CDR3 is TGTACCAGCAGTTTTAATGGCCGTTCTCAAGAGACCCAGTACTTC.

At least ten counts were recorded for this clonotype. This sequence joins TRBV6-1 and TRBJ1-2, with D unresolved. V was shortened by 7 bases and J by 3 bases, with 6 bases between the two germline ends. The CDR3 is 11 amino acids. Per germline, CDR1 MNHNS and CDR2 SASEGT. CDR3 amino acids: CASTAYYGYTF. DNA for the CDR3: TGTGCCAGCACGGCCTACTATGGCTACACCTTC.

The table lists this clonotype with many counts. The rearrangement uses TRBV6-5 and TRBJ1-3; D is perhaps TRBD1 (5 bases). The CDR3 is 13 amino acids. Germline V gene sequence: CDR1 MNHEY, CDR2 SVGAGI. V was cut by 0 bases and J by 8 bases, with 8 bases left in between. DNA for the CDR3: TGTGCCAGCAGTTACTCGAAAGGGGACACCATATATTTT. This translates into CASSYSKGDTIYF.

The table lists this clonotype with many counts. The DNA of the CDR3 is TGCGCCAGCAGCTTAAGCGGGAGGGAAGGAGAGACCCAGTACTTC. This encodes CASSLSGREGETQYF. The chain links TRBV5-1 to TRBJ2-5, with TRBD2 matching 10 bases. V dropped 2 bases and J dropped 4; count of bases not matched to a gene: 5. This CDR3 has 15 amino acids. Germline values: CDR1 SGHRS, CDR2 YFSETQ.

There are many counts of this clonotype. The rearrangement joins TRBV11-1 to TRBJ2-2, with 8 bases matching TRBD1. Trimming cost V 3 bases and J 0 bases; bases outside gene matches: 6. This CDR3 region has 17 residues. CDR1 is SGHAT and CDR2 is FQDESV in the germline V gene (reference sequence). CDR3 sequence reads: CASSFLRDRPNTGELFF. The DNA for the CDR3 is TGTGCCAGCAGCTTCCTACGGGACAGGCCGAACACCGGGGAGCTGTTTTTT. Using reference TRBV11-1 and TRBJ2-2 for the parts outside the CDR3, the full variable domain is EAEVAQSPRYKITEKSQAVAFWCDPISGHATLYWYRQILGQGPELLVQFQDESVVDDSQLPKDRFSAERLKGVDSTLKIQPAELGDSAMYLCASSFLRDRPNTGELFFGEGSRLTVL.

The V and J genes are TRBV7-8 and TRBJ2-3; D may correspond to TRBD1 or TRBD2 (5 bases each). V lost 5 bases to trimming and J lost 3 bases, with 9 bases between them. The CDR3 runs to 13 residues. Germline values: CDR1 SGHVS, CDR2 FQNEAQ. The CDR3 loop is CASSREGTDTQYF. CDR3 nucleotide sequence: TGTGCCAGCAGCCGCGAGGGGACAGATACGCAGTATTTT.

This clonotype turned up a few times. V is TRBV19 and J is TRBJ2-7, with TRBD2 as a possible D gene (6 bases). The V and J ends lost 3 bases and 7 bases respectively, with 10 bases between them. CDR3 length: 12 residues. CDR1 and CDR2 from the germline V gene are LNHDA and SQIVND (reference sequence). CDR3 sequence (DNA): TGTGCCAGTAGTATCCCCCGGGGGGAGCAGTACTTC. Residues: CASSIPRGEQYF.

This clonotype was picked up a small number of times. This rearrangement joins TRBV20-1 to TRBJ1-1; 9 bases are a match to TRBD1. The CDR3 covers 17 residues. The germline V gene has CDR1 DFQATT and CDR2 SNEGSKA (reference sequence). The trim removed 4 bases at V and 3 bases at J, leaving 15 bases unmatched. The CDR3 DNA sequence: TGCAGTGCTACAACGCCGTCCCGGGACAGGGATCACACTGAAGCTTTCTTT. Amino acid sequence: CSATTPSRDRDHTEAFF.

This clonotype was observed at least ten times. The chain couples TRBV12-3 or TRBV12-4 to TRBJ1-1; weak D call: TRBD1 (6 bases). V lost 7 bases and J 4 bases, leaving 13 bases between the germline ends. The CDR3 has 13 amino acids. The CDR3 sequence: CASIGPRGTEAFF. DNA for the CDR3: TGTGCCAGCATAGGCCCCAGGGGCACTGAAGCTTTCTTT.

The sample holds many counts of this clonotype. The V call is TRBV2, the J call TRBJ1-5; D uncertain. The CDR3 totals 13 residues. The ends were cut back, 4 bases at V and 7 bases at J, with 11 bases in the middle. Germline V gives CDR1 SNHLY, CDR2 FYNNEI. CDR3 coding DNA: TGTGCCAGCAGTGGGGAGGGAACACAGCCCCAGCATTTT. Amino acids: CASSGEGTQPQHF.

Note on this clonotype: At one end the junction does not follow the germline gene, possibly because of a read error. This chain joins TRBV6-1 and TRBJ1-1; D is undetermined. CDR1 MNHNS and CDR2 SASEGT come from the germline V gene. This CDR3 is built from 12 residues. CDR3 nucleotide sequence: TGTGCCAGCGTCGGTTCGGCTATTGAAGCTTTCTTC. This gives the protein CASVGSAIEAFF.

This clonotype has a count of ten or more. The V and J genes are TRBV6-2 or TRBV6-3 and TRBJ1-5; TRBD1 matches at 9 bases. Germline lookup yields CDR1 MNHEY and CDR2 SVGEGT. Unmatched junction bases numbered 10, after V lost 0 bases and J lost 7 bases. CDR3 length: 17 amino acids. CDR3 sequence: CASSYSGQGPIEQPQHF. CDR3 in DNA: TGTGCCAGCAGTTACTCAGGACAGGGGCCGATTGAACAGCCCCAGCATTTT.

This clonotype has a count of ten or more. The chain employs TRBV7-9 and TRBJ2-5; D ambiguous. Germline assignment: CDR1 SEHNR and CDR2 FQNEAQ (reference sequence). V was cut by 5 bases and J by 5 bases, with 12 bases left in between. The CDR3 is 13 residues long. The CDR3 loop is CASSVDLRETQYF. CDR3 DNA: TGTGCCAGCAGCGTCGATTTGAGGGAGACCCAGTACTTC.

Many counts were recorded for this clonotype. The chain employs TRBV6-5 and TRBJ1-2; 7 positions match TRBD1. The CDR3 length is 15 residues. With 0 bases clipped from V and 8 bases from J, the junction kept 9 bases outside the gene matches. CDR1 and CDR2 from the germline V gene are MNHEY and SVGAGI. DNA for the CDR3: TGTGCCAGCAGTTACTCAACCTCAGGGGGTTGGGGCTACACCTTC. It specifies CASSYSTSGGWGYTF.

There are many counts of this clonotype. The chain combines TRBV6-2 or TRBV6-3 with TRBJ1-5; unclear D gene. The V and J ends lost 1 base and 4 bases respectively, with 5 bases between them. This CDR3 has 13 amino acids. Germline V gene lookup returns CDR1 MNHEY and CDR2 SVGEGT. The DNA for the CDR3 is TGTGCCAGCAGTTACTTGGGGAATCAGCCCCAGCATTTT. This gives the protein CASSYLGNQPQHF.